These T cell receptor beta chains were read from a single sample in a study of CD8 T cells in Susac syndrome. Each CDR3 protein gets one entry after TCRdb re-called the immunoSEQ multiplex PCR reads with MiXCR. The top ten hold less than 0.25% of the sample, which has about 130,000 distinct CDR3 sequences, 90% to 95% seen once. Sequenced material: CD8+ T cells from PBMCs. The receptors derive from a human donor with Susac syndrome. CDR3s include the opening cysteine and the closing phenylalanine or tryptophan. The order of the fields is V gene, D gene, clone size, CDR3 length, J gene, CDR3 DNA, CDR3 protein. D genes are given only for firm matches. Not every row has a clone size; where given, it reads once, few, many or a size class.

TRBV27,TRBD1,.,14,TRBJ1-6,TGTGCCAGCAGTTTAGGACAGGGCCTATCACCCCTCCACTTT,CASSLGQGLSPLHF
TRBV28,TRBD1,.,15,TRBJ1-5,TGTGCCAGCAGCCCCATCGGACAGGGGGCTCAGCCCCAGCATTTT,CASSPIGQGAQPQHF
TRBV4-1,TRBD1,.,16,TRBJ1-5,TGCGCCAGCAGCCTCCGACAGGGGACTAACAATCAGCCCCAGCATTTT,CASSLRQGTNNQPQHF
TRBV20-1,TRBD1,.,14,TRBJ1-1,TGCAGTGCTAGAGGACAGGGCACGGACACTGAAGCTTTCTTT,CSARGQGTDTEAFF
TRBV2,TRBD1,.,17,TRBJ2-7,TGTGCCAGCAGTGCGTTCAAGACAGGGGACGGAACCTACGAGCAGTACTTC,CASSAFKTGDGTYEQYF
TRBV27,TRBD1,.,12,TRBJ1-1,TGTGCCAGCCATGGACAGGGGTTTGAAGCTTTCTTT,CASHGQGFEAFF
TRBV4-2,.,.,14,TRBJ1-1,TGTGCCAGCAGGCCGTGGGGGGATCACACTGAAGCTTTCTTT,CASRPWGDHTEAFF
TRBV6-5,TRBD1,.,13,TRBJ1-2,TGTGCCAGCAGTCCGGGACAGGGAGGTGGCTACACCTTC,CASSPGQGGGYTF
TRBV18,.,.,16,TRBJ2-3,TGTGCCAGCTCAGTCACCACAGGGACTGGCACAGATACGCAGTATTTT,CASSVTTGTGTDTQYF
TRBV7-3,.,few,15,TRBJ2-1,TGTGCCAGCAGCTGGAACCGGGAGTACTCTGATGAGCAGTTCTTC,CASSWNREYSDEQFF
TRBV7-9,TRBD2,.,14,TRBJ2-1,TGTGCCAGCAGCCACCCTAGCGGGGGGCTTGAGCAGTTCTTC,CASSHPSGGLEQFF
TRBV30,TRBD1,.,13,TRBJ2-2,TGTGCCTGTCCCGGGACAGGGTTCGGGGAGCTGTTTTTT,CACPGTGFGELFF
TRBV25-1,.,.,11,TRBJ2-5,TGTGCCAGCAGTGACGAAGAGACCCAGTACTTC,CASSDEETQYF
TRBV19,.,.,11,TRBJ2-5,TGTGCCAGTGGGTGGGAAGAGACCCAGTACTTC,CASGWEETQYF
TRBV29-1,.,.,11,TRBJ2-1,TGCAGCCCTCGGAGCGGGAATGAGCAGTTCTTC,CSPRSGNEQFF
TRBV20-1,TRBD1,.,14,TRBJ2-1,TGCAGTGCTAGAGGACAGGGGACTTACAATGAGCAGTTCTTC,CSARGQGTYNEQFF
TRBV19,.,.,15,TRBJ1-6,TGTGCCAGTAGTATATCCCGGGGGAATAATTCACCCCTCCACTTT,CASSISRGNNSPLHF
TRBV7-2,.,.,15,TRBJ1-5,TGTGCCAGCAGCTTAATCCCGGACAGCGCTTCGCCCCAGCATTTT,CASSLIPDSASPQHF